This T cell receptor (beta chain) stems from a study of blood T cell repertoires in COVID-19. On the study more broadly: The samples span acute and convalescent COVID-19 from the United States, Italy and Spain. T cells, B-cell-depleted T cells, or PBMCs provided the cDNA or gDNA that served as material.

The CDR3 has 13 residues. J gave up 8 bases and V 4 bases, and 5 bases lay outside the gene matches. Germline CDR1 is SGHRS and CDR2 is YFSETQ. Assay used: immunoSEQ multiplex PCR; TCRdb lists only in-frame clones, some missing. The sample shows approximately 89,000 clones, 70% to 90% of them seen only once. This sequence joins TRBV5-1 and TRBJ1-2; 10 bases are shared with TRBD1. The TCR comes from a woman between 65 and 79 years old with active or convalescent COVID-19. The sequenced sample consisted of peripheral blood. The CDR3 spells CASSPDRGRGYTF. In DNA, the CDR3 is TGCGCCAGCAGCCCGGACAGGGGGAGAGGCTACACCTTC.